Here is one T cell receptor (beta chain) with its context. This specimen comes from a study of blood T cell repertoires in COVID-19. Study background: The samples span acute and convalescent COVID-19 from the United States, Italy and Spain.

Germline CDR1 reads MNHNY; CDR2 reads SVGAGI (reference sequence). V gave up 2 bases and J gave up 6 bases, with 9 bases separating them. There are 13 residues in the CDR3. In the original workflow: From reference gene primer amplification, estimates of nucleated cell counts were derived. Sequencing used immunoSEQ multiplex PCR; TCRdb keeps in-frame clones, though not all of them. That table is the source of V, J and clone size, and D and trimming were worked out from the DNA. The table has 140,000 to 150,000 clones, 70% to 90% seen once. This chain links TRBV6-6 with TRBJ2-3, with no clear D. The TCR comes from a woman in her forties or fifties with acute or convalescent COVID-19. Sequencing was carried out using peripheral blood. This chain's CDR3 is CASSYPSEDTQYF. As DNA, the CDR3 is TGTGCCAGCAGTTACCCGTCTGAGGATACGCAGTATTTT.